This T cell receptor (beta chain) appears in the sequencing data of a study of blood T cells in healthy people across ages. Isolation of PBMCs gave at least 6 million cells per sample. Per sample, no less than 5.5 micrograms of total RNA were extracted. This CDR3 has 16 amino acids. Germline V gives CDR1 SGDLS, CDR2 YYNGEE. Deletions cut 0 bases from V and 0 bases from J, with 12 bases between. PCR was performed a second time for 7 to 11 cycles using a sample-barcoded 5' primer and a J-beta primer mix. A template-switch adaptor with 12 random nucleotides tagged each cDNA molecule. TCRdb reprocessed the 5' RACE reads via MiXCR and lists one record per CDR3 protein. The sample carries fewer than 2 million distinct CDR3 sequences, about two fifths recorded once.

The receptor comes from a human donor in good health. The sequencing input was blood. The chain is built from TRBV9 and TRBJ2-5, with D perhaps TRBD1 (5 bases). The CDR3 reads CASSVGGQMYQETQYF. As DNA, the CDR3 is TGTGCCAGCAGCGTAGGAGGACAAATGTACCAAGAGACCCAGTACTTC. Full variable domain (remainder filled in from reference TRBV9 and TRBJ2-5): DSGVTQTPKHLITATGQRVTLRCSPRSGDLSVYWYQQSLDQGLQFLIQYYNGEERAKGNILERFSAQQFPDLHSELNLSSLELGDSALYFCASSVGGQMYQETQYFGPGTRLLVL.